A single sample gave rise to the 24 T cell receptor beta chains below, sequenced in a study. MiXCR, run by TCRdb on the RT-PCR reads, gives a single entry per CDR3 protein. This table has about 680,000 distinct CDR3 sequences, 14% appearing once. The source material was memory CD4+ T cells from blood. Source of these receptors: a female donor in good health, serving as a healthy control.

The chain recombines TRBV5-6 with TRBJ1-1, with 11 bases lining up with TRBD1. Per the germline V gene, CDR1 is SGHDT and CDR2 is YYEEEE. CDR3 length: 13 residues. The junction had 4 bases not matched to a gene; V was cut back by 4 bases and J by 8 bases. The CDR3 sequence is CASSKDRGHEAFF. In DNA form, the CDR3 reads TGTGCCAGCAGCAAGGACAGGGGGCACGAAGCTTTCTTT.

This clonotype came up a few times. The chain uses TRBV5-1 and TRBJ2-7; 11 positions match TRBD1. Trimming at V came to 5 bases and at J to 7 bases, leaving 8 bases not matched to a gene. Germline V gene data show CDR1 as SGHRS and CDR2 as YFSETQ. This CDR3 comprises 14 residues. For the CDR3, the DNA is TGCGCCAGCAGACGGGACAGGGGGAGCGGTGAGCAGTACTTC. Its translation: CASRRDRGSGEQYF.

The chain is built from TRBV27 and TRBJ2-7, with 7 bases matching TRBD2. Germline loops: CDR1 MNHEY, CDR2 SMNVEV (reference sequence). V was clipped by 2 bases and J by 2 bases; unmatched bases: 6. CDR3 size: 15 residues. CDR3 nucleotide sequence: TGTGCCAGCAGTTTACAGGCTAGCGGAACCTACGAGCAGTACTTC. This translates into CASSLQASGTYEQYF.

The chain combines TRBV3-1 with TRBJ2-7, with 12 positions matching TRBD2. Germline trimming cut 0 bases from V and 9 bases from J; bases unmatched to any gene: 0. The CDR3 has 13 residues. Germline assignment: CDR1 LGHDT and CDR2 YNNKEL (reference sequence). CDR3 sequence (DNA): TGTGCCAGCAGCCAAGAACTAGCGGGGGGGCAGTACTTC. Translating gives CASSQELAGGQYF.

On this clonotype itself: This may stem from a read error, because a much larger clone lies one nucleotide away. The chain uses TRBV5-1 and TRBJ1-2, with TRBD1 matching over 7 bases. Trimming removed 2 bases from V and 4 bases from J; junction bases left unmatched: 8. The CDR3 contains 15 residues. The V gene's germline CDR1 is SGHRS and CDR2 YFSETQ. DNA for the CDR3: TGCGCCAGCAGCTTCCTTTCAGGGGGAGGCTATGGCTACACCTTC. It is translated as CASSFLSGGGYGYTF.

This chain connects TRBV6-2 or TRBV6-3 to TRBJ2-7; unclear D gene. CDR1 is MNHEY and CDR2 is SVGEGT in the germline V gene. Between the trimmed V and J ends, which lost 5 bases and 2 bases, there was a span of 7 bases. The CDR3 extends over 12 amino acids. CDR3 protein: CASSHYTYEQYF. CDR3 DNA: TGTGCCAGCAGTCACTACACCTACGAGCAGTACTTC.

This clonotype was counted a few times. The V and J genes are TRBV3-1 and TRBJ2-1, with 13 bases aligning to TRBD2. CDR3 length: 17 amino acids. The V gene end was trimmed by 0 bases and the J gene end by 9 bases; junction bases not matched to a gene: 8. Per the germline V gene, CDR1 is LGHDT and CDR2 is YNNKEL (reference sequence). For the CDR3, the DNA is TGTGCCAGCAGCCAAGACGGACTAGCGGGAGCCCCAGCTGAGCAGTTCTTC. Protein product: CASSQDGLAGAPAEQFF.

The chain uses TRBV6-2 or TRBV6-3 and TRBJ2-3; TRBD2 aligns across 10 bases. This CDR3 spans 16 amino acids. V lost 2 bases and J lost 3; bases outside the gene matches: 5. From germline, CDR1 is MNHEY and CDR2 SVGEGT. DNA of the CDR3: TGTGCCAGCAGTTACGGACTAGCGGTAAGGACAGATACGCAGTATTTT. Protein: CASSYGLAVRTDTQYF.

The V and J genes are TRBV7-2 and TRBJ1-4; a weak D match, TRBD1 (5 bases). The CDR3 contains 14 residues. Trimming shortened V by 1 base and J by 5 bases, and 8 bases separated the two germline ends. Germline V CDR1 and CDR2: SGHTA, FQGNSA. CDR3 sequence: CASSLERGNEKLFF. The CDR3 nucleotides are TGTGCCAGCAGCTTAGAACGGGGGAATGAAAAACTGTTTTTT.

This chain connects TRBV2 to TRBJ2-2; the D call may be TRBD1 or TRBD2 (6 bases each). The CDR3 length is 15 residues. The germline V gene has CDR1 SNHLY and CDR2 FYNNEI. Trimming cost V 6 bases and J 7 bases, with 18 bases left between them. The DNA for the CDR3 is TGTGCCAGCAGCCTAGACAGGAGGGGATACGGGGAGCTGTTTTTT. This translates into CASSLDRRGYGELFF.

This clonotype occurred many times. This chain uses TRBV5-5 with TRBJ2-7; D not certain. Germline V gene sequence: CDR1 SGHKS, CDR2 YYEKEE (reference sequence). The CDR3 contains 11 residues. Between the trimmed V and J ends, which lost 4 bases and 3 bases, there was a span of 5 bases. The CDR3 sequence: CASSHDYEQYF. In DNA, the CDR3 is TGTGCCAGCAGCCATGACTACGAGCAGTACTTC.

This clonotype has a handful of counts. Here the CDR3 DNA reads TGCAGTGCTAGAGGGACAGGGAGGGAGACCCAGTACTTC. Amino acids: CSARGTGRETQYF. This chain joins TRBV20-1 and TRBJ2-5, with 8 bases fitting TRBD1. CDR1 DFQATT and CDR2 SNEGSKA come from the germline V gene (reference sequence). This CDR3 spans 13 amino acids. Trimming cost V 1 base and J 5 bases; bases outside gene matches: 3.

The chain carries TRBV20-1 and TRBJ2-7, with a possible D match to TRBD2 (5 bases). V shed 3 bases and J shed 1 base, with 16 bases lying between them. Germline-derived CDR1 and CDR2 are DFQATT and SNEGSKA (reference sequence). This CDR3 contains 15 residues. CDR3 region: CSASQLRATSYEQYF. In DNA form, the CDR3 reads TGCAGTGCTAGTCAGTTGCGGGCGACTTCCTACGAGCAGTACTTC.

The chain joins TRBV29-1 to TRBJ2-3; 9 bases line up with TRBD1. V lost 7 bases and J lost 4; bases outside the gene matches: 9. The CDR3 covers 14 residues. Germline values: CDR1 SQVTM, CDR2 ANQGSEA. The DNA for the CDR3 is TGCAGCGCCTCTGATGGGACAGGGCCAGATACGCAGTATTTT. Its translation: CSASDGTGPDTQYF.

The CDR3 loop is CASSPPIQGPNTEAFF. The CDR3 region has the DNA TGTGCCAGCTCACCACCTATACAGGGGCCGAACACTGAAGCTTTCTTT. The gene calls are TRBV18 and TRBJ1-1; TRBD1 aligns across 7 bases. This CDR3 is 16 amino acids long. Unmatched junction bases numbered 5, after V lost 0 bases and J lost 1 base. The germline gives CDR1 KGHSH, CDR2 LQKENI. Full variable domain (rest looked up from reference TRBV18 and TRBJ1-1): NAGVMQNPRHLVRRRGQEARLRCSPMKGHSHVYWYRQLPEEGLKFMVYLQKENIIDESGMPKERFSAEFPKEGPSILRIQQVVRGDSAAYFCASSPPIQGPNTEAFFGQGTRLTVV.

In DNA, the CDR3 is TGTGCCAGCAGCGTAGCTGGGCTGCCCTACACAGATACGCAGTATTTT. This encodes CASSVAGLPYTDTQYF. The rearrangement links TRBV9 to TRBJ2-3; D is unresolved. V was cut by 0 bases and J by 2 bases, with 13 bases left in between. The CDR3 is 16 amino acids. The germline gives CDR1 SGDLS, CDR2 YYNGEE.

This clonotype was observed a few times. The J gene is TRBJ1-4, the V gene TRBV20-1; D perhaps matches TRBD1 (6 bases). Germline CDR1 and CDR2: DFQATT and SNEGSKA (reference sequence). The V end was cut by 6 bases, the J end by 8 bases, with 13 bases between. This CDR3 contains 12 residues. CDR3 residues: CSAGAAVEKLFF. CDR3 nucleotides: TGCAGTGCGGGGGCGGCGGTAGAAAAACTGTTTTTT.

This chain uses TRBV7-8 with TRBJ2-2; D remains ambiguous. Germline CDR1 and CDR2: SGHVS and FQNEAQ. V lost 4 bases, J lost 13 bases, and 13 bases lay in between. CDR3 length: 12 amino acids. The CDR3 is CASSSQTPVLFF. CDR3 bases: TGTGCCAGCAGCTCCCAGACTCCTGTGCTGTTTTTT.

As for this clonotype: One junction end disagrees with the germline gene, perhaps due to a read error. The chain carries TRBV4-3 and TRBJ2-3; D is perhaps TRBD2 (5 bases). CDR1 is LGHNA and CDR2 is YSLEER in the germline V gene. The CDR3 sequence is 13 residues long. The CDR3 DNA sequence: TGCGCCAGCAGCCTGGCTAGCACAGATACGCAGAATTTT. Its protein product is CASSLASTDTQNF.

The chain links TRBV3-1 to TRBJ1-6; a possible D gene is TRBD1 (5 bases). Trimming stripped 3 bases from V and 11 bases from J, with 11 bases between. Germline CDR1 LGHDT, CDR2 YNNKEL (reference sequence). This CDR3 contains 13 residues. CDR3: CASSQNTGPPLHF. CDR3 nucleotide sequence: TGTGCCAGCAGCCAGAACACGGGGCCACCCCTCCACTTT.

The table lists this clonotype with a few counts. V is TRBV4-3 and J is TRBJ2-3; TRBD2 aligns across 8 bases. Germline V gene sequence: CDR1 LGHNA, CDR2 YSLEER. The ends lost 4 bases at V and 7 bases at J; junction bases unmatched: 16. The CDR3 is 17 amino acids. The CDR3 here is CASSRKIAGSDGNTQYF. The CDR3 DNA is TGCGCCAGCAGCCGAAAAATAGCGGGGAGTGACGGAAATACGCAGTATTTT.

The chain carries TRBV5-5 and TRBJ2-2, with 7 bases fitting TRBD1. Looked up from germline, CDR1 is SGHKS and CDR2 is YYEKEE (reference sequence). V dropped 3 bases and J dropped 8; count of bases not matched to a gene: 10. The CDR3 length is 15 residues. In DNA, the CDR3 is TGTGCCAGCAGCTACGACAGGGTGGTCAGTGGGGAGCTGTTTTTT. Amino acid sequence: CASSYDRVVSGELFF.

A few counts support this clonotype. This chain connects TRBV5-1 to TRBJ1-5; the D is unclear. The V gene lost 4 bases and the J gene lost 6 bases, with 14 bases spanning the gap. Germline lookup yields CDR1 SGHRS and CDR2 YFSETQ. The CDR3 is 14 residues long. In DNA form, the CDR3 reads TGCGCCAGCAGCGCGGAAGGGATAGCTCAGCCCCAGCATTTT. It translates to CASSAEGIAQPQHF.

This clonotype appeared a few times. The V and J genes are TRBV7-6 and TRBJ2-5; perhaps TRBD2 as D (5 bases). V was trimmed by 5 bases and J by 0 bases, leaving 13 bases between them. This CDR3 has 15 amino acids. The germline gives CDR1 SGHVS, CDR2 FNYEAQ. DNA of the CDR3: TGTGCCAGCAGCCCCGACTCGGGGTACCAAGAGACCCAGTACTTC. Its protein is CASSPDSGYQETQYF.